Included here is one T cell receptor (beta chain) sequence, with context. Its antigen is still unknown. The sample comes from a study of T cells in Graves' hyperthyroidism and ophthalmopathy. Amplification targeted TCR beta CDR3 regions from RNA transcripts. The TCR CDR3 first-round RT-PCR relied on the HTBI primer set. TCRdb used MiXCR to reprocess the multiplex PCR reads, holding one entry per CDR3 protein. The sample shows some 570,000 distinct CDR3 sequences, roughly a sixth of them seen only once. General study points: Ophthalmopathy could be told apart from stable hyperthyroidism with a 13 V-J model.

Each ophthalmopathy patient scored at least 3 on the Clinical Activity Score and at least 4 on NOSPECS grade, with duration under 3 months. Patients having uncontrolled infection, another autoimmune disease, pregnancy or lactation were not included. Based on clinical symptoms, serum thyroxine and TRAb, thyroid ultrasound and orbital computed tomography, diagnoses were reached. Per the germline V gene, CDR1 is SGHRS and CDR2 is YFSETQ. This CDR3 contains 14 residues. J was trimmed by 7 bases and V by 4 bases; bases with no gene match: 7. The receptor's source is a woman under 30 with Graves' ophthalmopathy. Specimen: blood. This chain links TRBV5-1 with TRBJ1-5; 8 nucleotides match TRBD1. The CDR3 protein is CASSPDRGVQPQHF. The DNA for the CDR3 is TGCGCCAGCAGCCCCGACAGGGGTGTACAGCCCCAGCATTTT.